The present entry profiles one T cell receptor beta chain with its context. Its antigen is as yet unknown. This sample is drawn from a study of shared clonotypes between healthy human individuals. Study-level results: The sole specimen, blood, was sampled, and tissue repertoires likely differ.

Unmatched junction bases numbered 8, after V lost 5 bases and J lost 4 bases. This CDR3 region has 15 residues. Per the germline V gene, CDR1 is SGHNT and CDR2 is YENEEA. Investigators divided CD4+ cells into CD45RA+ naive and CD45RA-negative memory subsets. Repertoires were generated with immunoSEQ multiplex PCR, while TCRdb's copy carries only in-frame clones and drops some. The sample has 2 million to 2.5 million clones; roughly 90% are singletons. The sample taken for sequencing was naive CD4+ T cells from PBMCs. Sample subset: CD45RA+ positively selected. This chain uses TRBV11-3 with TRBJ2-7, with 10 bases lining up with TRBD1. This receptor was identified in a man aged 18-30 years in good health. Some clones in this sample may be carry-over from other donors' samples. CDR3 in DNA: TGTGCCAGCAGCCTACGGGACAGGGGATGGTACGAGCAGTACTTC. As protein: CASSLRDRGWYEQYF. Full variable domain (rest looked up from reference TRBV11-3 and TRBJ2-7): EAGVVQSPRYKIIEKKQPVAFWCNPISGHNTLYWYLQNLGQGPELLIRYENEEAVDDSQLPKDRFSAERLKGVDSTLKIQPAELGDSAVYLCASSLRDRGWYEQYFGPGTRLTVT.